This T cell receptor beta chain was captured in a study of technical replicates of blood from several donors. Using immunoSEQ multiplex PCR, the repertoire was profiled, and TCRdb retains in-frame clones only, with some absent. Of over 85,000 clones listed, about 95% are singletons. V lost 2 bases to trimming and J lost 3 bases; unmatched junction nucleotides: 0. The CDR3 sequence is 15 residues long. Germline-derived CDR1 and CDR2 are SGHDT and YYEEEE. The source is a human donor in good health. Sequences were obtained from T cells isolated from PBMCs. The V and J genes are TRBV5-6 and TRBJ2-1; 12 bases are shared with TRBD2. CDR3 amino acids: CASSLLAGGYNEQFF. The CDR3 DNA follows: TGTGCCAGCAGCTTACTAGCGGGAGGCTACAATGAGCAGTTCTTC.